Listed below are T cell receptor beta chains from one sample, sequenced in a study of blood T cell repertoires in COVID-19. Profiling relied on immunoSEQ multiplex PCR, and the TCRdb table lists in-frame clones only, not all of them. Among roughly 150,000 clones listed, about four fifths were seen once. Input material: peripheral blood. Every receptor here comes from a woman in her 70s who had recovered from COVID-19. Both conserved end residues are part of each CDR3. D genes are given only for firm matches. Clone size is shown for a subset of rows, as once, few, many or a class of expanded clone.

CASSQPLRGVKQPQHF,TGCGCCAGCAGCCAACCCTTGCGGGGGGTGAAGCAGCCCCAGCATTTT,TRBV4-1,TRBJ1-5,NA,NA
CASSTGHWETQYF,TGTGCCAGCAGCACGGGACATTGGGAGACCCAGTACTTC,TRBV5-6,TRBJ2-5,NA,NA
CASSAGANYGYTF,TGTGCCAGCTCGGCGGGAGCTAACTATGGCTACACCTTC,TRBV6-4,TRBJ1-2,NA,NA
CASSLGAGQGNTEAFF,TGTGCCAGCAGCTTAGGGGCCGGACAGGGAAACACTGAAGCTTTCTTT,TRBV11-2,TRBJ1-1,NA,TRBD1
CASSEYAGPYEQYF,TGTGCCAGCAGTGAATATGCGGGACCCTACGAGCAGTACTTC,TRBV25-1,TRBJ2-7,NA,NA
CAISESQGNYGYTF,TGTGCCATCAGTGAGTCGCAGGGGAACTATGGCTACACCTTC,TRBV10-3,TRBJ1-2,NA,NA
CAVALSGDTDTQYF,TGTGCCGTGGCCCTTAGCGGAGACACAGATACGCAGTATTTT,TRBV10-3,TRBJ2-3,NA,NA
CASSLVVGGQNLGTEAFF,TGTGCCAGCAGCTTGGTTGTCGGTGGGCAGAACCTGGGCACTGAAGCTTTCTTT,TRBV5-6,TRBJ1-1,NA,NA
CASSVGRDRAYNEQFF,TGTGCTAGCAGCGTCGGTCGCGACAGAGCCTACAATGAGCAGTTCTTC,TRBV7-7,TRBJ2-1,NA,NA
CSVAGSAYEQYF,TGCAGCGTGGCAGGGTCAGCCTACGAGCAGTACTTC,TRBV29-1,TRBJ2-7,NA,NA
CSVDWASGMSYNEQFF,TGCAGCGTTGATTGGGCTAGCGGGATGTCCTACAATGAGCAGTTCTTC,TRBV29-1,TRBJ2-1,NA,TRBD2
CASSLGQGAAEAFF,TGCGCCAGCAGCTTGGGCCAGGGGGCTGCTGAAGCTTTCTTT,TRBV5-1,TRBJ1-1,NA,TRBD1
CASSLAARGVYGYTF,TGCGCCAGCAGCTTGGCGGCCAGGGGAGTCTATGGCTACACCTTC,TRBV5-1,TRBJ1-2,NA,NA
CASRASGRYEQYF,TGTGCCAGCAGGGCTAGCGGGAGGTACGAGCAGTACTTC,TRBV28,TRBJ2-7,NA,TRBD2
CASSMVVGAGTDTQYF,TGTGCCAGTAGTATGGTAGTGGGAGCGGGCACAGATACGCAGTATTTT,TRBV19,TRBJ2-3,NA,NA
CASSFARPNPYGEQYF,TGTGCCAGCAGCTTTGCCCGTCCGAACCCCTACGGGGAGCAGTACTTC,TRBV12-1,TRBJ2-7,once,NA
CASSPQGSNYGYTF,TGTGCCAGCAGTCCCCAGGGTAGTAACTATGGCTACACCTTC,TRBV27,TRBJ1-2,NA,NA
CSASRGAPNQPQHF,TGCAGTGCTAGTCGGGGGGCGCCCAATCAGCCCCAGCATTTT,TRBV20-1,TRBJ1-5,NA,NA
CASSRGQRTEAFF,TGTGCCAGCAGCCGAGGACAGCGCACTGAAGCTTTCTTT,TRBV5-4,TRBJ1-1,NA,NA
CASSPTAGVGSPLHF,TGTGCCAGCAGCCCAACGGCGGGCGTCGGTTCACCCCTCCACTTT,TRBV4-2,TRBJ1-6,once,NA
CASSSGLAVPQADTQYF,TGTGCCAGCAGCTCAGGACTAGCGGTCCCGCAGGCAGATACGCAGTATTTT,TRBV13,TRBJ2-3,once,TRBD2
CASSPGQGLNQPQHF,TGTGCCAGCAGTCCCGGACAGGGCCTCAATCAGCCCCAGCATTTT,TRBV28,TRBJ1-5,NA,TRBD1
CASRKDTEIYEQYF,TGTGCCAGCAGAAAGGACACAGAAATCTACGAGCAGTACTTC,TRBV27,TRBJ2-7,NA,NA
CASSQGPGLAGVDETQYF,TGCGCCAGCAGCCAAGGTCCGGGACTAGCGGGAGTGGATGAGACCCAGTACTTC,TRBV4-1,TRBJ2-5,NA,TRBD2
CSVEVSGGPNYGYTF,TGCAGCGTTGAAGTGTCGGGGGGACCCAACTATGGCTACACCTTC,TRBV29-1,TRBJ1-2,NA,NA
CASSLQGLYVTTEAFF,TGTGCCAGCAGCTTACAGGGGCTTTACGTTACCACTGAAGCTTTCTTT,TRBV5-4,TRBJ1-1,NA,TRBD1
CAWSPLGGGVDTQYF,TGTGCCTGGAGCCCCTTGGGGGGGGGCGTGGATACGCAGTATTTT,TRBV30,TRBJ2-3,NA,NA
CASSLLRPQETQYF,TGTGCCAGCAGTTTACTGCGGCCTCAAGAGACCCAGTACTTC,TRBV28,TRBJ2-5,NA,NA
CASSLRGQGATGELFF,TGTGCCAGCAGCTTAAGAGGACAGGGGGCCACCGGGGAGCTGTTTTTT,TRBV7-3,TRBJ2-2,NA,TRBD1
CASRGQENTGELFF,TGTGCCAGCAGGGGACAGGAGAACACCGGGGAGCTGTTTTTT,TRBV6-4,TRBJ2-2,NA,TRBD1
CASSLVRETQYF,TGTGCCAGCAGCTTAGTCCGGGAGACCCAGTACTTC,TRBV7-8,TRBJ2-5,NA,NA
CASSLSPVYGYTF,TGTGCCAGCAGCTTATCCCCGGTCTATGGCTACACCTTC,TRBV13,TRBJ1-2,NA,NA
CASSQDERGTPPTQYF,TGTGCCAGCAGCCAAGACGAGCGGGGAACCCCGCCGACCCAGTACTTC,TRBV4-2,TRBJ2-5,NA,TRBD2
CASSAGRGQPQHF,TGTGCCAGCAGCGCCGGACGGGGGCAGCCCCAGCATTTT,TRBV5-8,TRBJ1-5,many,NA
CASSPQTVTNTEAFF,TGTGCCAGTAGCCCACAGACAGTGACGAACACTGAAGCTTTCTTT,TRBV19,TRBJ1-1,NA,NA
CASSRGGQQGETQYF,TGTGCCAGCAGCCGGGGGGGGCAGCAGGGAGAGACCCAGTACTTC,TRBV11-3,TRBJ2-5,NA,TRBD2
CASSPPSGVREQYF,TGTGCCAGCTCACCACCTAGCGGGGTACGCGAGCAGTACTTC,TRBV18,TRBJ2-7,NA,TRBD2
CASTQKPGAGELFF,TGTGCCAGCACCCAAAAACCCGGGGCCGGGGAGCTGTTTTTT,TRBV3-1/TRBV3-2,TRBJ2-2,NA,NA
CASSYGGPGYEQYF,TGTGCCAGCAGTTACGGCGGGCCGGGCTACGAGCAGTACTTC,TRBV6-5,TRBJ2-7,NA,NA
CASSLGPGLAEAFF,TGTGCCAGCAGCTTAGGGCCGGGGTTGGCGGAAGCTTTCTTT,TRBV11-2,TRBJ1-1,NA,NA
CASSIGGLAGARVQFF,TGTGCCAGTAGTATAGGGGGCCTAGCGGGAGCTCGGGTGCAGTTCTTC,TRBV19,TRBJ2-1,NA,TRBD2
CASSLRLAGQDTQYF,TGTGCCAGCAGCCTGCGACTAGCGGGGCAAGATACGCAGTATTTT,TRBV5-4,TRBJ2-3,once,TRBD2
CASSVEQTEAFF,TGTGCCAGCAGTGTGGAGCAAACTGAAGCTTTCTTT,TRBV2,TRBJ1-1,NA,NA
CASRGLAGAGDTQYF,TGTGCCAGCAGAGGGCTAGCGGGAGCCGGAGATACGCAGTATTTT,TRBV7-2,TRBJ2-3,NA,TRBD2
CASSADISGFHNEQFF,TGTGCCAGCAGTGCGGACATTTCAGGGTTTCACAATGAGCAGTTCTTC,TRBV6-1,TRBJ2-1,NA,NA
CASSPRGLAGYEQYF,TGTGCCAGCAGCCCCCGGGGCCTCGCGGGGTACGAGCAGTACTTC,TRBV11-2,TRBJ2-7,NA,NA
CASSIAQLNEQFF,TGTGCCAGCAGCATAGCACAGCTCAATGAGCAGTTCTTC,TRBV21-1,TRBJ2-1,NA,NA
CASTSGGTSYNEQFF,TGTGCCAGCACCTCAGGCGGGACCTCCTACAATGAGCAGTTCTTC,TRBV7-2,TRBJ2-1,NA,NA